This record looks at one TCR beta chain sequence and its context. Its antigen is not known. The protocol was immunoSEQ multiplex PCR, while the TCRdb copy is restricted to in-frame clones and leaves out a portion. Seen here are 75,000 to 100,000 clones, about 93% observed once, and the top ten hold 16%. This entry belongs to a study of graft-versus-host responses after intestinal transplantation. The CDR3 sequence is 15 residues long. The V gene lost 5 bases and the J gene lost 0 bases, with 10 bases spanning the gap. CDR1 is SGHAT, CDR2 FQNNGV, per germline. Overall study results and limits: Patients with graft-donor T cell macrochimerism had high graft-versus-host to host-versus-graft clonal ratios in allografts.

This TCR was sampled from a human patient who received an intestinal transplant, so some T cells may come from the graft donor. V and J are TRBV11-2 and TRBJ2-2; maybe TRBD1 (6 bases). The sample consisted of PBMCs, taken roughly 450 days after intestinal transplant. CDR3 in amino acids: CASSTQGTNTGELFF. CDR3 in DNA: TGTGCCAGCAGCACACAGGGAACGAACACCGGGGAGCTGTTTTTT.